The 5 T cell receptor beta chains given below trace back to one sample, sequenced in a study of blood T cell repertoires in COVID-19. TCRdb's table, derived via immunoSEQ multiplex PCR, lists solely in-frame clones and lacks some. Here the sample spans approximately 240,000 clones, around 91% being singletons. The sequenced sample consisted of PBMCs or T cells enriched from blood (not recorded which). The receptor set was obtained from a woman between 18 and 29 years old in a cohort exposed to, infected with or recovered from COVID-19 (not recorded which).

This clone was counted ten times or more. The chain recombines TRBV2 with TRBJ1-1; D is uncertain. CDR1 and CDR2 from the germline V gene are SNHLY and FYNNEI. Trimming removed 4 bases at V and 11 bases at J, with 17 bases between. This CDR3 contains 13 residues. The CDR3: CASSGENQGRAFF. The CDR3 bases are TGTGCCAGCAGTGGGGAGAACCAAGGGAGGGCTTTCTTT.

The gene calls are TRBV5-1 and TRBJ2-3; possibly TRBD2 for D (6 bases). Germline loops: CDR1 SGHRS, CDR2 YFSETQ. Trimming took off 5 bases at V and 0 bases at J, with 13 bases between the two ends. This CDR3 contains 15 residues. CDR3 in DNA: TGCGCCAGCAGTCCGGGACTGGCAAGCACAGATACGCAGTATTTT. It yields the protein CASSPGLASTDTQYF.

The CDR3 DNA follows: TGTGCCAGCAGCGCAGGCCTCTCTGGAAACACCATATATTTT. Its translation: CASSAGLSGNTIYF. The chain has TRBV2 and TRBJ1-3; D unresolved. Germline V gene data show CDR1 as SNHLY and CDR2 as FYNNEI. This CDR3 has 14 amino acids. V lost 6 bases and J 0 bases, leaving 9 bases between the germline ends.

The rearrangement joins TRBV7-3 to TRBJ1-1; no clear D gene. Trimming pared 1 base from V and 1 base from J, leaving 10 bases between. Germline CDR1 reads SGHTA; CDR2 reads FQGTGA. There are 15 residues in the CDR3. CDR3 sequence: CASSLNGPGNTEAFF. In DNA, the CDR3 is TGTGCCAGCAGCTTAAATGGGCCTGGGAACACTGAAGCTTTCTTT.

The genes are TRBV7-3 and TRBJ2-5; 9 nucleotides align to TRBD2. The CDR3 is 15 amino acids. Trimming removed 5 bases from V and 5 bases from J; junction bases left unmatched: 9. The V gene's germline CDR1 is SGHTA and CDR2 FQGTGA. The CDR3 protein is CASSPGLAYRETQYF. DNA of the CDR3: TGTGCCAGCAGCCCCGGACTAGCGTATAGGGAGACCCAGTACTTC.